Listed below are T cell receptor beta chains from one sample, sequenced in a study of Graves' ophthalmopathy and Graves' hyperthyroidism. TCRdb independently ran MiXCR on the multiplex PCR reads; one entry per CDR3 protein. The sample gives more than 300,000 distinct CDR3 sequences, roughly a sixth of which show up once; roughly 2.4% is in the top ten. Sequencing was done on a sample of peripheral blood. These receptors all stem from an adult woman with stable Graves' hyperthyroidism. CDR3s include the opening cysteine and the closing phenylalanine or tryptophan. Fields, in order: CDR3 protein, CDR3 DNA, clone size, V gene, CDR3 length, D gene, J gene. The D gene is left open where the match is weak. Clone size appears in some rows only: once, few, many, or a class for an expanded clone.

cdr3_aa: CASGQGATHQPQHF
cdr3_nt: TGTGCCAGCGGACAGGGGGCGACCCATCAGCCCCAGCATTTT
clone_size: many
v_call: TRBV6-2/TRBV6-3
cdr3_length: 14
d_call: TRBD1
j_call: TRBJ1-5

cdr3_aa: CASSYSDENTEAFF
cdr3_nt: TGTGCCAGCAGTTACTCCGACGAGAACACTGAAGCTTTCTTT
clone_size: many
v_call: TRBV6-5
cdr3_length: 14
d_call: -
j_call: TRBJ1-1

cdr3_aa: CASSIDLGSGVRGNIKYF
cdr3_nt: TGTGCCAGTAGTATAGATCTAGGTAGTGGAGTCCGGGGAAACATTAAGTACTTC
clone_size: few
v_call: TRBV19
cdr3_length: 18
d_call: -
j_call: TRBJ2-4

cdr3_aa: CASSSIPGQRWTEAFF
cdr3_nt: TGTGCCAGCAGCTCAATACCGGGACAACGATGGACTGAAGCTTTCTTT
clone_size: -
v_call: TRBV6-1
cdr3_length: 16
d_call: -
j_call: TRBJ1-1

cdr3_aa: CASSLAITGGGTEAFF
cdr3_nt: TGTGCCAGCAGCTTAGCGATCACAGGGGGAGGGACTGAAGCTTTCTTT
clone_size: many
v_call: TRBV7-2
cdr3_length: 16
d_call: TRBD1
j_call: TRBJ1-1

cdr3_aa: CASSSTGGGNQPQHF
cdr3_nt: TGTGCCAGCAGCTCTACAGGGGGTGGCAATCAGCCCCAGCATTTT
clone_size: many
v_call: TRBV6-1
cdr3_length: 15
d_call: TRBD1
j_call: TRBJ1-5

cdr3_aa: CASIGSGPAYEQYF
cdr3_nt: TGTGCCAGCATAGGAAGCGGTCCTGCCTACGAGCAGTACTTC
clone_size: few
v_call: TRBV27
cdr3_length: 14
d_call: -
j_call: TRBJ2-7

cdr3_aa: CASSDWASGTYEQYF
cdr3_nt: TGTGCCAGCTCAGACTGGGCTAGCGGGACCTACGAGCAGTACTTC
clone_size: many
v_call: TRBV2
cdr3_length: 15
d_call: TRBD2
j_call: TRBJ2-7

cdr3_aa: CSVEFGTGGGYGYTF
cdr3_nt: TGCAGCGTTGAATTCGGGACAGGGGGGGGCTATGGCTACACCTTC
clone_size: few
v_call: TRBV29-1
cdr3_length: 15
d_call: TRBD1
j_call: TRBJ1-2

cdr3_aa: CSVDSDTNYEQYF
cdr3_nt: TGCAGCGTTGATAGCGACACCAACTACGAGCAGTACTTC
clone_size: many
v_call: TRBV29-1
cdr3_length: 13
d_call: -
j_call: TRBJ2-7

cdr3_aa: CSVQRGAPLETQYF
cdr3_nt: TGCAGCGTTCAAAGGGGTGCCCCCCTGGAGACCCAGTACTTC
clone_size: many
v_call: TRBV29-1
cdr3_length: 14
d_call: -
j_call: TRBJ2-5

cdr3_aa: CASSQVGGPLPPGSRKWEQYF
cdr3_nt: TGTGCCAGCAGCCAAGTGGGGGGGCCGCTCCCGCCCGGTTCCCGGAAGTGGGAGCAGTACTTC
clone_size: -
v_call: TRBV14
cdr3_length: 21
d_call: -
j_call: TRBJ2-7

cdr3_aa: CASSRTGNYEQYF
cdr3_nt: TGCGCCAGCAGCCGGACAGGGAACTACGAGCAGTACTTC
clone_size: -
v_call: TRBV4-1
cdr3_length: 13
d_call: TRBD1
j_call: TRBJ2-7

cdr3_aa: CASRRTYEQYF
cdr3_nt: TGTGCCAGCAGGCGAACCTACGAGCAGTACTTC
clone_size: many
v_call: TRBV6-2/TRBV6-3
cdr3_length: 11
d_call: -
j_call: TRBJ2-7

cdr3_aa: CASSSSGGVQPQHF
cdr3_nt: TGTGCCAGCAGTTCCTCGGGAGGGGTGCAGCCCCAGCATTTT
clone_size: many
v_call: TRBV28
cdr3_length: 14
d_call: -
j_call: TRBJ1-5

cdr3_aa: CASSLYGTGRSEQYF
cdr3_nt: TGTGCCAGCAGTTTATACGGGACAGGGCGGAGCGAGCAGTACTTC
clone_size: -
v_call: TRBV27
cdr3_length: 15
d_call: TRBD1
j_call: TRBJ2-7

cdr3_aa: CSVPGPPFTEAFF
cdr3_nt: TGCAGCGTTCCCGGCCCACCTTTCACTGAAGCTTTCTTT
clone_size: -
v_call: TRBV29-1
cdr3_length: 13
d_call: -
j_call: TRBJ1-1

cdr3_aa: CASSYLGAPEALHF
cdr3_nt: TGTGCCAGCAGTTACCTCGGGGCCCCTGAGGCCCTCCACTTT
clone_size: many
v_call: TRBV28
cdr3_length: 14
d_call: -
j_call: TRBJ1-6

cdr3_aa: CAISSPGQNYGQYF
cdr3_nt: TGTGCCATCAGTTCACCAGGACAGAACTACGGGCAGTACTTC
clone_size: many
v_call: TRBV10-3
cdr3_length: 14
d_call: -
j_call: TRBJ2-7

cdr3_aa: CASREQDAYEQYF
cdr3_nt: TGTGCCAGCAGGGAGCAAGATGCCTACGAGCAGTACTTC
clone_size: many
v_call: TRBV12-3/TRBV12-4
cdr3_length: 13
d_call: -
j_call: TRBJ2-7

cdr3_aa: CASSLGTESPEQYF
cdr3_nt: TGCGCCAGCAGCTTGGGGACAGAGAGCCCCGAGCAGTACTTC
clone_size: many
v_call: TRBV5-1
cdr3_length: 14
d_call: -
j_call: TRBJ2-7

cdr3_aa: CASSLRAAGNTIYF
cdr3_nt: TGTGCCAGCAGTTTAAGGGCAGCTGGAAACACCATATATTTT
clone_size: many
v_call: TRBV12-3/TRBV12-4
cdr3_length: 14
d_call: -
j_call: TRBJ1-3

cdr3_aa: CASSWGSQGMETQYF
cdr3_nt: TGTGCCAGCAGTTGGGGTTCACAGGGCATGGAGACCCAGTACTTC
clone_size: -
v_call: TRBV28
cdr3_length: 15
d_call: -
j_call: TRBJ2-5

cdr3_aa: CASSPDRYNSPLHF
cdr3_nt: TGTGCCAGCAGTCCGGACAGATATAATTCACCCCTCCACTTT
clone_size: many
v_call: TRBV27
cdr3_length: 14
d_call: -
j_call: TRBJ1-6

cdr3_aa: CASSDGTGNNSPLHF
cdr3_nt: TGTGCCAGCAGTGACGGGACAGGGAATAATTCACCCCTCCACTTT
clone_size: many
v_call: TRBV6-1
cdr3_length: 15
d_call: TRBD1
j_call: TRBJ1-6